These T cell receptor beta chains were read from a single sample in a study of blood T cells in healthy people across ages. One entry per CDR3 protein results from TCRdb running MiXCR on the 5' RACE reads. This table holds under 800,000 distinct CDR3 sequences, around 20% found once. The sequenced material came from blood. The receptor set was obtained from a man in his 70s in good health. CDR3s include the opening cysteine and the closing phenylalanine or tryptophan. The order of the fields is V gene, CDR3 protein.

v_call: TRBV3-1; cdr3_aa: CASSQQGALGPGKLFF
v_call: TRBV5-1; cdr3_aa: CASSLVSTSVQETQYF
v_call: TRBV20-1; cdr3_aa: CSASRPGEETQYF
v_call: TRBV20-1; cdr3_aa: CSARGQKNEKLFF
v_call: TRBV4-3; cdr3_aa: CASSNEGSSYNEQFF
v_call: TRBV7-2; cdr3_aa: CASSFHRGRTGELFF
v_call: TRBV20-1; cdr3_aa: CSARDRQGRETQYF
v_call: TRBV2; cdr3_aa: CASSEEGQGYGELFF
v_call: TRBV20-1; cdr3_aa: CSAGDTSSYNEQFF
v_call: TRBV12-3/TRBV12-4; cdr3_aa: CASSPTGPSYEQYF
v_call: TRBV5-6; cdr3_aa: CASSRGGSGSPLHF
v_call: TRBV7-8; cdr3_aa: CASSSDGGAWDTQYF
v_call: TRBV9; cdr3_aa: CASSVGRGGNSPLHF
v_call: TRBV6-6; cdr3_aa: CASSYEGTAFF
v_call: TRBV7-3; cdr3_aa: CASSTTSGGGDTQYF
v_call: TRBV5-1; cdr3_aa: CASSLGGGDRPQHF
v_call: TRBV4-1; cdr3_aa: CASSQGASGRVGETQYF
v_call: TRBV7-9; cdr3_aa: CASSRDNEQFF
v_call: TRBV20-1; cdr3_aa: CSARDDRRATNEKLFF
v_call: TRBV2; cdr3_aa: CASRWDSPPYEQYF
v_call: TRBV2; cdr3_aa: CASRTWNDRVRMYEQFF
v_call: TRBV5-6; cdr3_aa: CASSLRSTDGELFF
v_call: TRBV2; cdr3_aa: CASSEANNYEQYF
v_call: TRBV12-3/TRBV12-4; cdr3_aa: CASSLVASGVNEQFF
v_call: TRBV28; cdr3_aa: CASSNPATPYGYTF